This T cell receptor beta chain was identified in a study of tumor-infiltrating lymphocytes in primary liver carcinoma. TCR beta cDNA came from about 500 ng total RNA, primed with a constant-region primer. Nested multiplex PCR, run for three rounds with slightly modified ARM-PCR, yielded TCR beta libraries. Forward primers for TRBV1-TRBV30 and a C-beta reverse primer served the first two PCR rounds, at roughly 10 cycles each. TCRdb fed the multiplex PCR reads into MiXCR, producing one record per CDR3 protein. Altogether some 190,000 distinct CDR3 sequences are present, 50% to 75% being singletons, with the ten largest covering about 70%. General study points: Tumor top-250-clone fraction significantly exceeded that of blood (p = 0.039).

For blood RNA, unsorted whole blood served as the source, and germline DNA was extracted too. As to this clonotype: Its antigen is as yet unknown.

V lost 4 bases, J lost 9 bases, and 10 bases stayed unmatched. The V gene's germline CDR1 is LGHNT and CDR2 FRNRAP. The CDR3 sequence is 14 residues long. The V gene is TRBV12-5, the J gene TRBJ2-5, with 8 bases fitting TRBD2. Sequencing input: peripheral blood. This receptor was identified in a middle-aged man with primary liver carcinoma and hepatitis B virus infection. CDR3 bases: TGTGCTAGTGGTTGGGGGACAAGGCGGGGGGCCCAGTACTTC. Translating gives CASGWGTRRGAQYF.